The sequence of this T cell receptor (beta chain) was determined in a study of identical twins. General study findings and limits: Clonotypes of the beta chain that were abundant in cord blood carried fewer insertions (memory repertoires showed none). Cross-sectional statistical analysis was relied on for the conclusions, without the same donors being followed. Beta out-of-frame sequences displayed a weaker excess of sharing between twins.

In the case of this clonotype: The target antigen is unknown.

TCRdb independently ran MiXCR on the 5' RACE reads; one entry per CDR3 protein. Among 450,000 to 500,000 distinct CDR3 sequences listed, roughly an eighth were seen once. The CDR3 loop spans 16 amino acids. The J segment lost 4 bases and the V segment lost 3 bases, leaving 11 bases of the junction unmatched. Germline CDR1 reads LNHNV; CDR2 reads YYDKDF (reference sequence). These data also featured in a second study, about yellow fever vaccine responses in identical twins.

This chain joins TRBV15 and TRBJ1-1; TRBD1 matches at 7 bases. The source of this sequence is a woman aged 18-29 years in good health. The specimen was CD4+ T cells sorted from blood. CDR3 in amino acids: CATSRDPTGSGTEAFF. The CDR3 DNA reads as TGTGCCACCAGCAGGGACCCGACAGGGAGCGGCACTGAAGCTTTCTTT. The full variable domain, its missing parts supplied by reference TRBV15 and TRBJ1-1, is DAMVIQNPRYQVTQFGKPVTLSCSQTLNHNVMYWYQQKSSQAPKLLFHYYDKDFNNEADTPDNFQSRRPNTSFCFLDIRSPGLGDTAMYLCATSRDPTGSGTEAFFGQGTRLTVV.